Included here is one T cell receptor beta chain sequence, with context. What antigen it recognizes has not been identified. Base qualities are not recorded, but no much larger clone differs from it by a single base. The junction shows trimming of 2 bases on V and 5 bases on J, and the gene matches do not reach 6 bases of it. Including the terminal cysteine and phenylalanine, the CDR3 comprises 13 residues. Of all the DNA, just the CDR3 is kept, 39 bases in frame from base 1. The germline V gene (reference sequence) sets CDR1 to GTSNPN and CDR2 to SVGIG. Whole blood was collected in K2EDTA tubes by collaborating institutions according to the institutions' own protocols. For TCRbeta analysis, collaborator samples were shipped as frozen whole blood, as isolated PBMCs, or as DNA extracted from either sample type. This entry belongs to a study of blood T cell repertoires in COVID-19 (dated by TCRdb to the early 2020s). In the study overall: Samples from collaborators originated in the United States, Italy and Spain and spanned both the acute and convalescent phases of COVID-19. HLA class I and class II types, where available, came from metadata supplied by the sample provider rather than from assay-based typing. Samples came from the ongoing ImmuneRACE study (first 160 participants) plus 1,254 subjects from 6 global collaborators. The material from the prospective study consisted of cDNA or gDNA derived from T cells, B-cell-depleted T cells, or PBMCs. The repertoires were released in a freely available public database meant as a resource for research on the immune response to SARS-CoV-2. The dataset comprised deeply sampled blood TCRbeta repertoires from subjects exposed to, actively infected with, or recovered from COVID-19. Sample metadata almost always included a de-identified subject ID, COVID-19 status, age in years and sex. Summary of the overall study and its limitations: The amount of clinical and demographic metadata varied by source and participant and was provided uncurated.

The immunoSEQ Assay, a bias-controlled multiplex PCR, was used to amplify TCRbeta CDR3 regions from genomic DNA. Processing in the source paper ran as follows. The number of nucleated cells in each sample was estimated by amplification of reference gene primers within the assay. To quantify the absolute abundance of each unique TCRbeta CDR3 rearrangement, sequence reads were collapsed and filtered. For each sample, productive Simpson clonality was calculated as the square root of Simpson's diversity index across productive rearrangements. TCRdb limited this immuneACCESS table to in-frame rearrangements with V and J called. A share of clones is missing; checked studies link under half to unresolved V genes, and the rest is unexplained. That table supplies the V and J calls and clone size; D and trimming were determined from the DNA. The table for this sample lists about 140,000 clones; 86% of them were counted only once. The ten largest clones capture about 8% of the sample.

The chain employs TRBV30 and TRBJ2-7; 7 junctional bases match TRBD1. This TCR was recovered from a woman aged 55-69 years with acute or convalescent COVID-19. Sequenced sample: peripheral blood. The sequenced DNA is TGTGCCTGGAGTAAACAGGGGATAGACGAGCAGTACTTC. Translated, this gives CAWSKQGIDEQYF.